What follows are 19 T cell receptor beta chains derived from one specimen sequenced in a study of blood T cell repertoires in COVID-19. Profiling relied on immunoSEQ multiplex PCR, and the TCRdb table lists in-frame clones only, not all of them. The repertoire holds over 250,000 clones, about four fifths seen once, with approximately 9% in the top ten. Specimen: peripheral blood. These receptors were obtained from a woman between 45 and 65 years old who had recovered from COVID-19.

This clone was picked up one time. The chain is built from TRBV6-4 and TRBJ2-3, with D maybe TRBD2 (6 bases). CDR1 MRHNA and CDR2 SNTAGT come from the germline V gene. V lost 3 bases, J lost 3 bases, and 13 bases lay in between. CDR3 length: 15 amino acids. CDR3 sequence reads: CASSERGYPTDTQYF. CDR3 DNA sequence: TGTGCCAGCAGTGAACGGGGGTACCCTACAGATACGCAGTATTTT.

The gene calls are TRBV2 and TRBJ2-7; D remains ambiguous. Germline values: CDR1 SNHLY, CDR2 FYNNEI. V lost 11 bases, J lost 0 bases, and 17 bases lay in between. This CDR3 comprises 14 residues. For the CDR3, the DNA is TGTGCCTCGTCCAGGCATACGAACTCCTACGAGCAGTACTTC. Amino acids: CASSRHTNSYEQYF.

The CDR3 sequence: CASSQGGSSGGSGELFF. The CDR3 nucleotides read TGCGCCAGCTCCCAAGGGGGGTCTAGCGGGGGTTCCGGGGAGCTGTTTTTT. The chain is built from TRBV4-1 and TRBJ2-2, with TRBD2 matching over 10 bases. There are 17 residues in the CDR3. J was trimmed by 6 bases and V by 8 bases; bases with no gene match: 15. Germline V gene sequence: CDR1 MGHRA, CDR2 YSYEKL.

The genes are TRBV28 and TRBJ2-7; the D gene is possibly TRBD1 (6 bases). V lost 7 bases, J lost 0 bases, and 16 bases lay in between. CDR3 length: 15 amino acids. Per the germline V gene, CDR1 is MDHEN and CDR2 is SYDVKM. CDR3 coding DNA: TGTGCCAGCACCACCGGACAGATGAGCTCCTACGAGCAGTACTTC. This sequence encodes CASTTGQMSSYEQYF.

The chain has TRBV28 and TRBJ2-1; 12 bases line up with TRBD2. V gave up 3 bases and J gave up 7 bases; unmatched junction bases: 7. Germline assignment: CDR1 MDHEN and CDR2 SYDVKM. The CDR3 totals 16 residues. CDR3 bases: TGTGCCAGCAGTTTGGTTGCTAGCGGGAGGGGGAATGAGCAGTTCTTC. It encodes CASSLVASGRGNEQFF.

The CDR3 protein is CASSFPGKHEQYF. Written as DNA, the CDR3 is TGTGCCAGCAGTTTCCCGGGGAAACACGAGCAGTACTTC. The chain carries TRBV28 and TRBJ2-7; perhaps TRBD2 as D (5 bases). Germline assignment: CDR1 MDHEN and CDR2 SYDVKM. The CDR3 covers 13 residues. Trimming cost V 3 bases and J 5 bases, with 11 bases left between them.

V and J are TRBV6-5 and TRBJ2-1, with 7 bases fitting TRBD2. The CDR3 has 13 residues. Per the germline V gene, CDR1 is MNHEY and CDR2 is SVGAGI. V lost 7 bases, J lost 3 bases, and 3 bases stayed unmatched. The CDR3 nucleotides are TGTGCCAGCATGCGGGGGAACTACAATGAGCAGTTCTTC. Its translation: CASMRGNYNEQFF.

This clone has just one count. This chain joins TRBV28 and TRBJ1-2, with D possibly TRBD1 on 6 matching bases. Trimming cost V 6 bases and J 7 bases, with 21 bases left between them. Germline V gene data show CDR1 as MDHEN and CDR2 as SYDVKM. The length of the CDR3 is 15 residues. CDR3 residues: CASSQKRAGAFGYTF. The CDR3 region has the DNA TGTGCCAGCAGCCAAAAAAGGGCGGGGGCGTTTGGCTACACCTTC.

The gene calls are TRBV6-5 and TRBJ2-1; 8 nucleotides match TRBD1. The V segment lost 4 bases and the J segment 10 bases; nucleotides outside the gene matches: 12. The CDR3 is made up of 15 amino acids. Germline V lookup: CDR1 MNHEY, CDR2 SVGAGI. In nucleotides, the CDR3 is TGTGCCAGCAGTTTAGAGACAGGGGACCGGCGGGAGCAGTTCTTC. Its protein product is CASSLETGDRREQFF.

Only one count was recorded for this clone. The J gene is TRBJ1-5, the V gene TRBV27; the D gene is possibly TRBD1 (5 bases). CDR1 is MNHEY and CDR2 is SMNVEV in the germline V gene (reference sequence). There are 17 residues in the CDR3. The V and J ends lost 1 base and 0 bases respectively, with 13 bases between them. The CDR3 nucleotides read TGTGCCAGCAGTTTATTAGGAGGGACGTATAGCAATCAGCCCCAGCATTTT. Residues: CASSLLGGTYSNQPQHF.

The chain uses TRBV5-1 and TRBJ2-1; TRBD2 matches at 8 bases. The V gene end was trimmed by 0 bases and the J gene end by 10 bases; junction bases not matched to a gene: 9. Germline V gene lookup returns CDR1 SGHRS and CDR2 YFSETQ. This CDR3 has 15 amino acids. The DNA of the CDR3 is TGCGCCAGCAGCTTGGCTCCGACTAGCGCCGCCGAGCAGTTCTTC. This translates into CASSLAPTSAAEQFF. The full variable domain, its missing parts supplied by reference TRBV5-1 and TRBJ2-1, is KAGVTQTPRYLIKTRGQQVTLSCSPISGHRSVSWYQQTPGQGLQFLFEYFSETQRNKGNFPGRFSGRQFSNSRSEMNVSTLELGDSALYLCASSLAPTSAAEQFFGPGTRLTVL.

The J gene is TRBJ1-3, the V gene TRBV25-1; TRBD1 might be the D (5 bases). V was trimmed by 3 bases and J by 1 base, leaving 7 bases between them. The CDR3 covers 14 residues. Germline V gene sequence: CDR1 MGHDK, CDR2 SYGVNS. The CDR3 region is CASSDSGSGNTIYF. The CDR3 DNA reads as TGTGCCAGCAGTGATTCAGGGTCTGGAAACACCATATATTTT.

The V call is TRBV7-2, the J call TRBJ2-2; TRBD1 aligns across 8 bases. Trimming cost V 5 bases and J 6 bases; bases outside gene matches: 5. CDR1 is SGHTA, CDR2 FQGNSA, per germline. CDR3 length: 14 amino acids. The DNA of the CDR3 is TGTGCCAGCAGCCAAAGGACAGGGTCCGGGGAGCTGTTTTTT. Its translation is CASSQRTGSGELFF.

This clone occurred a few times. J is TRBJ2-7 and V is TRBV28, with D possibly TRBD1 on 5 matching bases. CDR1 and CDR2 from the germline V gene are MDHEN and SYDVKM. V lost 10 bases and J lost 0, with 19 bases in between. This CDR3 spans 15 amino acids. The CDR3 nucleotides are TGTGCCAAACCGTGCAAAGGACATTTCTCCTACGAGCAGTACTTC. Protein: CAKPCKGHFSYEQYF.

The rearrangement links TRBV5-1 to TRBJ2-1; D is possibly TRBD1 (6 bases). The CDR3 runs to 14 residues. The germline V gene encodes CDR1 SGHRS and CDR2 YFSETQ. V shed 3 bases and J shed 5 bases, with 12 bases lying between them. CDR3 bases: TGCGCCAGCAGCTCCGGGACACTAGACAATGAGCAGTTCTTC. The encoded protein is CASSSGTLDNEQFF.

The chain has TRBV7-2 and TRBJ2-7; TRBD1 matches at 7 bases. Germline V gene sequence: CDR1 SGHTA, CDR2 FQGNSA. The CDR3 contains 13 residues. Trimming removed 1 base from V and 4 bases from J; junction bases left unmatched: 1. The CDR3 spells CASSLGGQYEQYF. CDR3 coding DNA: TGTGCCAGCAGCTTAGGGGGACAGTACGAGCAGTACTTC. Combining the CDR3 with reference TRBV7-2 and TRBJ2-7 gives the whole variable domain GAGVSQSPSNKVTEKGKDVELRCDPISGHTALYWYRQSLGQGLEFLIYFQGNSAPDKSGLPSDRFSAERTGGSVSTLTIQRTQQEDSAVYLCASSLGGQYEQYFGPGTRLTVT.

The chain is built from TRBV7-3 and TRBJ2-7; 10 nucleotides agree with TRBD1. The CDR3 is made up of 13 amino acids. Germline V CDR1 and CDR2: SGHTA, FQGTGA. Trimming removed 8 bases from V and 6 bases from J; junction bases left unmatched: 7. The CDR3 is CASSRDRGSEQYF. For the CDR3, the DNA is TGTGCCAGCTCCCGGGACAGGGGTTCCGAGCAGTACTTC.

The DNA of the CDR3 is TGCGCCAGCAGCCCCGCGGGGGGGGACTATGGCTACACCTTC. It translates to CASSPAGGDYGYTF. The rearrangement uses TRBV5-1 and TRBJ1-2, with D maybe TRBD1 (5 bases). Germline-derived CDR1 and CDR2 are SGHRS and YFSETQ. The CDR3 loop spans 14 amino acids. V was shortened by 4 bases and J by 3 bases, with 13 bases between the two germline ends.

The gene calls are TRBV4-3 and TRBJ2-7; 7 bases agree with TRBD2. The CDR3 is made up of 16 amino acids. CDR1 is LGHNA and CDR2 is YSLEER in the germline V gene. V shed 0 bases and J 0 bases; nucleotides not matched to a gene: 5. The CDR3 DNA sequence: TGCGCCAGCAGCCAAGATCCCCTAGCGGCCTCCTACGAGCAGTACTTC. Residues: CASSQDPLAASYEQYF.